This T cell receptor beta chain came from a study of identical twins. The study, taken as a whole, reports: Sequences that were beta out-of-frame showed weaker excess twin sharing. There were fewer insertions in abundant cord blood beta clonotypes, but memory repertoires showed no such pattern. Among out-of-frame alpha sequences shared by twins, low generation probability occurred in excess.

V was clipped by 2 bases and J by 7 bases; unmatched bases: 4. Germline assignment: CDR1 SGHAT and CDR2 FQNNGV. The CDR3 covers 14 residues. TCRdb ran MiXCR on the 5' RACE reads and lists one entry per CDR3 protein. The sample yields 450,000 or so distinct CDR3 sequences, 20% to 25% seen once. This clonotype was seen only a few times. Its target is not known. These same data were also listed under a study on T cells expressing NK-cell markers. That paper states: Questions lingered over whether expanded NKG2C+ T cell clones were HCMV-specific.

The origin of this receptor is a woman between 18 and 30 years old in good health. Sequenced: CD4+ T cells sorted from blood. V is TRBV11-2 and J is TRBJ2-2; 7 nucleotides align to TRBD1. The CDR3 sequence is CASSLTGANGELFF. CDR3 bases: TGTGCCAGCAGCTTAACAGGGGCTAACGGGGAGCTGTTTTTT.